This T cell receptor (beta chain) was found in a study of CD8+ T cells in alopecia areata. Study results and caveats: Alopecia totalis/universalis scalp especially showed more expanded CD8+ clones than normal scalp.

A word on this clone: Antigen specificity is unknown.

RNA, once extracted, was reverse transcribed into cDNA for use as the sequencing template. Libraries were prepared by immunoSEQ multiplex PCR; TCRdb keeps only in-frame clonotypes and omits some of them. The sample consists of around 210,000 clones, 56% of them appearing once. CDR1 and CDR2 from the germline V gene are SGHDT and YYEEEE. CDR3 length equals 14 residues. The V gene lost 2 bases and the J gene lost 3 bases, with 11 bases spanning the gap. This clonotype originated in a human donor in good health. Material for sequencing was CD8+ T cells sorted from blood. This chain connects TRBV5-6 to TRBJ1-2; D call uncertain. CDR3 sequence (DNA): TGTGCCAGCAGCTTCCCCGGGGATCACTATGGCTACACCTTC. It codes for CASSFPGDHYGYTF.